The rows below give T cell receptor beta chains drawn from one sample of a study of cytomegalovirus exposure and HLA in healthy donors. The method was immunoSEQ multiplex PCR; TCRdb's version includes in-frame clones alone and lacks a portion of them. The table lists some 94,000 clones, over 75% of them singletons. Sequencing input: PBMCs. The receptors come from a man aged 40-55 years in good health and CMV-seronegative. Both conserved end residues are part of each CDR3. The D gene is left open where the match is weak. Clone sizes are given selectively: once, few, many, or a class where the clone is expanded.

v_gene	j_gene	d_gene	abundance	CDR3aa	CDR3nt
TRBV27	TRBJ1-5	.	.	CASSLGVGRSQHF	TGTGCCAGCAGTTTAGGGGTTGGGAGGTCCCAGCATTTT
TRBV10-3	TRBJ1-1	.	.	CATLGGPNTEAFF	TGTGCCACCCTCGGGGGGCCGAACACTGAAGCTTTCTTT
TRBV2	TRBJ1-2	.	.	CASRGGTGGYTF	TGTGCCAGCAGAGGGGGTACTGGTGGCTACACCTTC
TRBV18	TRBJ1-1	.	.	CASSAVDTNTEAFF	TGTGCCAGCTCAGCCGTAGACACTAACACTGAAGCTTTCTTT
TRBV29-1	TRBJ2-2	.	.	CSVDRGNTGELFF	TGCAGCGTTGACAGAGGGAACACCGGGGAGCTGTTTTTT
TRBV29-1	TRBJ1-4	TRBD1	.	CSVGGGTGEKLFF	TGCAGCGTTGGGGGGGGGACAGGGGAAAAACTGTTTTTT
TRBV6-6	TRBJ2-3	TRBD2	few	CASTKSGRVRDTQYF	TGTGCCAGCACCAAAAGCGGGAGGGTCCGGGATACGCAGTATTTT
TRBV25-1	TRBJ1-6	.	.	CASRWGNSPLHF	TGTGCCAGCAGGTGGGGCAATTCACCCCTCCACTTT
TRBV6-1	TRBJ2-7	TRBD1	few	CASSLDRAQGEQYF	TGTGCCAGCAGTCTCGACAGGGCTCAGGGGGAGCAGTACTTC
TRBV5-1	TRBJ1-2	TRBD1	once	CASSSSTQGAIGYTF	TGCGCCAGCTCTTCCTCGACACAGGGGGCAATCGGCTACACCTTC
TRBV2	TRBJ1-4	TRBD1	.	CASRIQGASEKLFF	TGTGCCAGCAGGATACAGGGGGCGAGTGAAAAACTGTTTTTT
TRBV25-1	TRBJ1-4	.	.	CASSEYGGATNEKLFF	TGTGCCAGCAGTGAATATGGGGGCGCAACTAATGAAAAACTGTTTTTT
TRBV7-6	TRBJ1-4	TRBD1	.	CASSRGQGRFQSTNEKLFF	TGTGCCAGCAGCCGTGGACAGGGGAGATTTCAGTCAACTAATGAAAAACTGTTTTTT
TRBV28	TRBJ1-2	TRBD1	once	CASSPIRQGGGYGYTF	TGTGCCAGCAGTCCCATACGACAGGGCGGCGGCTATGGCTACACCTTC
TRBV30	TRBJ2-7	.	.	CAWSDRYEQYF	TGTGCCTGGAGCGACAGGTACGAGCAGTACTTC
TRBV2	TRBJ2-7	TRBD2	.	CASSPSGGADYEQYF	TGTGCCAGCAGCCCTAGCGGGGGGGCCGACTACGAGCAGTACTTC
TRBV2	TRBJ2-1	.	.	CASIRQGHNEQFF	TGTGCCAGCATTCGTCAGGGTCACAATGAGCAGTTCTTC
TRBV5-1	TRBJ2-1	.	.	CASSLPGAHSSYNEQFF	TGCGCCAGCAGCTTGCCGGGAGCCCACTCCTCCTACAATGAGCAGTTCTTC
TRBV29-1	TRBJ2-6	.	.	CSVLGAGANVLTF	TGCAGCGTTTTAGGGGCTGGGGCCAACGTCCTGACTTTC
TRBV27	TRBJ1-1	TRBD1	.	CASSFRGVTEAFF	TGTGCCAGCAGTTTCAGGGGGGTCACTGAAGCTTTCTTT
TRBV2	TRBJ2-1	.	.	CASSRGGGLDEQFF	TGTGCCAGCAGTCGAGGTGGAGGGCTTGATGAGCAGTTCTTC
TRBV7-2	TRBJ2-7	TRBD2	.	CASSPGTSRAYEQYF	TGTGCCAGCAGCCCGGGGACTAGCCGTGCTTACGAGCAGTACTTC
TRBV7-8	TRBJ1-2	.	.	CASSLGDSLNYGYTF	TGTGCCAGCAGCTTAGGCGACAGTCTTAACTATGGCTACACCTTC
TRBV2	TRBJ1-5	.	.	CAGGQINQPQHF	TGTGCCGGAGGACAGATAAATCAGCCCCAGCATTTT
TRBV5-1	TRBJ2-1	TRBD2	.	CASSLGLAADEQFF	TGCGCCAGCAGCTTGGGACTAGCTGCAGATGAGCAGTTCTTC
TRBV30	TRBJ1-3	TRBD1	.	CASPGTAGNTIYF	TGTGCCAGCCCAGGGACAGCTGGAAACACCATATATTTT
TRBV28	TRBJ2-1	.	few	CASSFVGAIAPNEQFF	TGTGCCAGCAGTTTTGTAGGGGCCATAGCCCCCAATGAGCAGTTCTTC
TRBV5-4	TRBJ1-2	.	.	CASSLPAGGYGYTF	TGTGCCAGCAGCTTGCCGGCTGGCGGCTATGGCTACACCTTC
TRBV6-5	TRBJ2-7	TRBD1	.	CASSKGQGAYEQYF	TGTGCCAGCAGTAAAGGACAGGGGGCATACGAGCAGTACTTC
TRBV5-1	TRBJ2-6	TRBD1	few	CASSIGQGLPSGANVLTF	TGCGCCAGCAGCATCGGACAGGGGCTCCCTTCTGGGGCCAACGTCCTGACTTTC
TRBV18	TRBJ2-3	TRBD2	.	CASSPRTSGGFGTQYF	TGTGCCAGCTCACCAAGAACTAGCGGGGGTTTTGGAACGCAGTATTTT
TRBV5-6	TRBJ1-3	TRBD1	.	CASSRQGFGNTIYF	TGTGCCAGCAGCAGACAGGGGTTTGGAAACACCATATATTTT
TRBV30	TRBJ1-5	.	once	CAWSVRGPQHF	TGTGCCTGGAGTGTACGGGGGCCCCAGCATTTT
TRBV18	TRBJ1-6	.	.	CASSQRQLDNSPLHF	TGTGCCAGCTCACAACGACAGCTTGATAATTCACCCCTCCACTTT
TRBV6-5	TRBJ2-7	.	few	CASRQQRVHEQYF	TGTGCCAGCAGACAACAGAGGGTCCACGAGCAGTACTTC
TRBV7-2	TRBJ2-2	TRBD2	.	CASSLASGRARTGELFF	TGTGCCAGCAGCTTAGCTAGCGGGAGGGCCCGCACCGGGGAGCTGTTTTTT
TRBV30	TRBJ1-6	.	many	CAWSETGSPLHF	TGTGCCTGGTCTGAAACAGGGTCACCCCTCCACTTT
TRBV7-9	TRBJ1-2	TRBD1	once	CASSPGGYSYGYTF	TGTGCCAGCAGCCCAGGGGGCTACAGCTATGGCTACACCTTC
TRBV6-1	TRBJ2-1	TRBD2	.	CASSELLAGAYNEQFF	TGTGCCAGCAGTGAGTTGTTAGCGGGAGCTTACAATGAGCAGTTCTTC
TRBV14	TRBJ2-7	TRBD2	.	CASSQGLAGHEQYF	TGTGCCAGCAGCCAAGGACTAGCGGGACACGAGCAGTACTTC
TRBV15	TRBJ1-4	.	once	CATSRTRGNEKLFF	TGTGCCACCAGCAGGACACGTGGTAATGAAAAACTGTTTTTT
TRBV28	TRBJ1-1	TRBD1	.	CASTRGMNTEAFF	TGTGCCAGCACCAGGGGGATGAACACTGAAGCTTTCTTT
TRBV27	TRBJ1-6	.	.	CASSRGRSPLHF	TGTGCCAGCAGCAGGGGAAGGTCACCCCTCCACTTT
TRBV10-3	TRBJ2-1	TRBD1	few	CAISGTTGGNNEQFF	TGTGCCATCAGTGGGACGACAGGGGGAAACAATGAGCAGTTCTTC
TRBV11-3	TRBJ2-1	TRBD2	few	CASSLGLAATSYNEQFF	TGTGCCAGCAGCTTAGGACTAGCGGCTACCTCCTACAATGAGCAGTTCTTC
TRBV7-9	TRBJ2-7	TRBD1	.	CASSSTGGPYEQYF	TGTGCCAGCAGCTCGACAGGGGGCCCCTACGAGCAGTACTTC
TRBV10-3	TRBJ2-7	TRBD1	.	CAISDRGPREYEQYF	TGTGCCATCAGCGACAGGGGGCCTCGGGAATACGAGCAGTACTTC
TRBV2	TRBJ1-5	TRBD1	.	CASSAPGQGTQPQHF	TGTGCCAGCAGTGCCCCGGGACAGGGGACTCAGCCCCAGCATTTT
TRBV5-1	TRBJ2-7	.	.	CASSWPPGGGVKPSYEQYF	TGCGCCAGCAGCTGGCCCCCGGGAGGGGGCGTTAAACCCTCCTACGAGCAGTACTTC
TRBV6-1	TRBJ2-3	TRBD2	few	CASSPVTQRGTQYF	TGTGCCAGCAGCCCAGTTACCCAGCGGGGAACGCAGTATTTT